The rows below give T cell receptor beta chains drawn from one sample of a study of OX40 agonist ivuxolimab in advanced cancers. Using immunoSEQ multiplex PCR, the repertoire was profiled, and TCRdb retains in-frame clones only, with some absent. In the table there are about 76,000 clones, approximately 88% of which are singletons. Sequences were derived from CD4+ or CD8+ T cells sorted from blood, sampled in a trial of the OX40 agonist ivuxolimab. The origin of the receptors is an adult with an advanced solid tumor such as melanoma, head and neck, liver or kidney cancer. CDR3s leave out the opening cysteine and the closing phenylalanine or tryptophan. Each record gives: V gene, CDR3 length, J gene, D gene, CDR3 protein. The D gene is left open where the match is weak.

V: TRBV2; length: 16; J: TRBJ2-5; D: TRBD1; CDR3: ASSGIPDRGPYTETQY
V: TRBV27; length: 11; J: TRBJ2-7; D: TRBD2; CDR3: ASGPGLAVEQY
V: TRBV5-1; length: 17; J: TRBJ2-3; D: TRBD2; CDR3: ASSLGRLAGSLSTDTQY
V: TRBV7-7; length: 19; J: TRBJ2-4; D: NA; CDR3: ASSLARDLTEADAVKNIQY
V: TRBV7-3; length: 10; J: TRBJ2-1; D: NA; CDR3: ASSSRGGEQF
V: TRBV4-2; length: 13; J: TRBJ1-4; D: TRBD1; CDR3: ASSVTGVTNEKLF
V: TRBV9; length: 12; J: TRBJ2-1; D: NA; CDR3: ASSLYSGVDEQF
V: TRBV14; length: 14; J: TRBJ2-1; D: TRBD2; CDR3: ASSQDIGLAGNEQF
V: TRBV10-3; length: 13; J: TRBJ2-7; D: NA; CDR3: AIRGDRNPTYEQY
V: TRBV14; length: 13; J: TRBJ1-4; D: NA; CDR3: ASSQVRGEGEKLF
V: TRBV4-2; length: 15; J: TRBJ2-5; D: TRBD2; CDR3: ASSQDAGTSGRQTQY
V: TRBV18; length: 11; J: TRBJ2-7; D: NA; CDR3: ASSPPLGSEQY
V: TRBV5-1; length: 13; J: TRBJ1-5; D: TRBD1; CDR3: ASSSGQEGNQPQH
V: TRBV27; length: 12; J: TRBJ2-2; D: NA; CDR3: ASSPRGVTGELF
V: TRBV6-5; length: 10; J: TRBJ1-1; D: TRBD1; CDR3: ASRQGHTEAF